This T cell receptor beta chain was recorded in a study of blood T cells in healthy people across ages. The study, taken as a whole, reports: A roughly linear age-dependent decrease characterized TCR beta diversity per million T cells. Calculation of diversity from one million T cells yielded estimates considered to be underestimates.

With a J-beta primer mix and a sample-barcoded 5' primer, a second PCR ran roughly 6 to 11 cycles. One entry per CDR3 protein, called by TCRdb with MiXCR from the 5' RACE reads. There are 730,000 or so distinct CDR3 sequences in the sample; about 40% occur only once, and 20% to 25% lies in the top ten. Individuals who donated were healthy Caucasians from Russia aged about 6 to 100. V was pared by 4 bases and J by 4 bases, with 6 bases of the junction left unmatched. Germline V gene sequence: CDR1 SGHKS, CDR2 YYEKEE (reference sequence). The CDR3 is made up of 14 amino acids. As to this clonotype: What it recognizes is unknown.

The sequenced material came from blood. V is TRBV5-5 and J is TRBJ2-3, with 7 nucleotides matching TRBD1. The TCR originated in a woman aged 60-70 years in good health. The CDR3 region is CASSPRTGADTQYF. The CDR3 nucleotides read TGTGCCAGCAGCCCGCGGACAGGTGCAGATACGCAGTATTTT. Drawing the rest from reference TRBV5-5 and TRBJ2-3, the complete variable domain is DAGVTQSPTHLIKTRGQQVTLRCSPISGHKSVSWYQQVLGQGPQFIFQYYEKEERGRGNFPDRFSARQFPNYSSELNVNALLLGDSALYLCASSPRTGADTQYFGPGTRLTVL.